What follows are 20 T cell receptor beta chains derived from one specimen sequenced in a study of cytomegalovirus exposure and HLA in healthy donors. The PCR ran on 60 Vbeta and 13 Jbeta primers. Clones were read by immunoSEQ multiplex PCR, and TCRdb kept only the in-frame ones, dropping some. The sample lists approximately 32,000 clones; 60% to 80% were seen once. Sequenced sample: PBMCs. The receptors come from a woman aged 25 to 45 in good health and CMV-seropositive.

This clone was counted once. V usage is TRBV7-6 and J usage is TRBJ2-5; TRBD1 agrees at 8 bases. The trim removed 5 bases at V and 5 bases at J, leaving 4 bases unmatched. Germline loops: CDR1 SGHVS, CDR2 FNYEAQ. The CDR3 extends over 13 amino acids. The CDR3 loop reads CASSGGTGETQYF. The CDR3 region has the DNA TGTGCCAGCAGCGGGGGGACAGGCGAGACCCAGTACTTC.

The V call is TRBV13, the J call TRBJ2-6; 12 positions match TRBD1. V lost 5 bases to trimming and J lost 2 bases; unmatched junction nucleotides: 13. Per the germline V gene, CDR1 is PRHDT and CDR2 is FYEKMQ (reference sequence). The CDR3 length is 20 residues. CDR3 sequence reads: CASSREGQGAPGTGANVLTF. The DNA for the CDR3 is TGTGCCAGCAGCCGTGAGGGACAGGGGGCGCCGGGGACTGGGGCCAACGTCCTGACTTTC.

The V and J genes are TRBV6-4 and TRBJ2-3, with a tentative D call TRBD2 (5 bases). Trimming pared 4 bases from V and 6 bases from J, leaving 17 bases between. Per the germline V gene, CDR1 is MRHNA and CDR2 is SNTAGT. CDR3 length: 15 residues. The CDR3, as DNA: TGTGCCAGCAGTGCCCTAGCCCAGAGGCTGGATACGCAGTATTTT. The encoded protein is CASSALAQRLDTQYF.

This rearrangement joins TRBV25-1 to TRBJ2-1, with 7 nucleotides matching TRBD2. Trimming removed 3 bases from V and 2 bases from J; junction bases left unmatched: 4. This CDR3 comprises 15 residues. The germline V gene has CDR1 MGHDK and CDR2 SYGVNS. Here the CDR3 DNA reads TGTGCCAGCAGTGATCCCCTAGCGGCCTACAATGAGCAGTTCTTC. Translating gives CASSDPLAAYNEQFF.

This chain uses TRBV10-3 with TRBJ2-2, with TRBD1 identical over 7 bases. The V gene's germline CDR1 is ENHRY and CDR2 SYGVKD. The CDR3 length is 17 residues. With 4 bases clipped from V and 6 bases from J, the junction kept 14 bases outside the gene matches. The CDR3 sequence: CAISVAGKGAPAGELFF. DNA for the CDR3: TGTGCCATCAGTGTCGCTGGGAAGGGGGCCCCGGCCGGGGAGCTGTTTTTT.

The chain is built from TRBV5-5 and TRBJ1-1; 9 nucleotides align to TRBD1. Germline assignment: CDR1 SGHKS and CDR2 YYEKEE (reference sequence). The CDR3 contains 15 residues. The V and J ends lost 4 bases and 0 bases, in that order; junction bases with no gene match: 4. The DNA for the CDR3 is TGTGCCAGCAGCCTGACAGGGGGTATGAACACTGAAGCTTTCTTT. It yields the protein CASSLTGGMNTEAFF.

This clone was counted only a few times. CDR3: CSVVRGGETQYF. The CDR3, as DNA: TGCAGCGTTGTTAGGGGGGGAGAGACCCAGTACTTC. This chain connects TRBV29-1 to TRBJ2-5, with D possibly TRBD2 on 7 matching bases. CDR1 SQVTM and CDR2 ANQGSEA come from the germline V gene. The V end lost 4 bases, the J end lost 4 bases, and 10 bases lay between the germline ends. The CDR3 length is 12 residues.

This chain connects TRBV7-2 to TRBJ2-7; 9 bases map to TRBD2. The CDR3 totals 16 residues. The V gene end was trimmed by 2 bases and the J gene end by 6 bases; junction bases not matched to a gene: 11. Germline V CDR1 and CDR2: SGHTA, FQGNSA. The CDR3 is CASSLMPLGGRGEQYF. The CDR3 DNA is TGTGCCAGCAGCTTAATGCCGCTGGGCGGGAGGGGCGAGCAGTACTTC.

This clone was found a few times. V gene TRBV18 combines with J gene TRBJ2-5; D remains unclear. V lost 6 bases to trimming and J lost 1 base, with 3 bases between them. Germline V gene lookup returns CDR1 KGHSH and CDR2 LQKENI. CDR3 length: 11 residues. The DNA of the CDR3 is TGTGCCAGCTCGCGCCAAGAGACCCAGTACTTC. Translating it yields CASSRQETQYF. Together with reference TRBV18 and TRBJ2-5, the CDR3 gives the full variable domain: NAGVMQNPRHLVRRRGQEARLRCSPMKGHSHVYWYRQLPEEGLKFMVYLQKENIIDESGMPKERFSAEFPKEGPSILRIQQVVRGDSAAYFCASSRQETQYFGPGTRLLVL.

This clone turned up a few times. The gene calls are TRBV11-2 and TRBJ1-3; D is unclear. The CDR3 length is 14 residues. Germline loops: CDR1 SGHAT, CDR2 FQNNGV. V lost 1 base and J lost 1, with 5 bases in between. CDR3: CASSLAGSGNTIYF. CDR3 bases: TGTGCCAGCAGCTTAGCCGGGTCTGGAAACACCATATATTTT.

This clone was detected only a few times. This rearrangement joins TRBV27 to TRBJ2-3, with D maybe TRBD2 (5 bases). V lost 7 bases, J lost 4 bases, and 24 bases lay in between. The CDR3 runs 17 residues. Germline V gene data show CDR1 as MNHEY and CDR2 as SMNVEV (reference sequence). CDR3: CASTTRSTGRMADTQYF. The DNA for the CDR3 is TGTGCCAGCACTACACGCTCGACGGGGAGAATGGCAGATACGCAGTATTTT.

The chain joins TRBV5-1 to TRBJ2-7; D perhaps matches TRBD1 (5 bases). V was clipped by 5 bases and J by 3 bases, with 9 bases between them. The CDR3 extends over 12 amino acids. Germline V gives CDR1 SGHRS, CDR2 YFSETQ. The CDR3 here is CASSADNYEQYF. Written as DNA, the CDR3 is TGCGCCAGCAGTGCGGACAACTACGAGCAGTACTTC.

This rearrangement joins TRBV28 to TRBJ1-5, with 8 bases matching TRBD1. V lost 6 bases and J lost 7; bases outside the gene matches: 8. Germline CDR1 MDHEN, CDR2 SYDVKM. The CDR3 is made up of 14 amino acids. This CDR3 is CASSSTGGRQPQHF. CDR3 in DNA: TGTGCCAGCAGCTCTACAGGGGGAAGACAGCCCCAGCATTTT.

Note on this clone: A read error may account for a junction end that differs from germline. The chain couples TRBV7-9 to TRBJ1-2; a possible D gene is TRBD1 (5 bases). Germline CDR1 is SEHNR and CDR2 is FQNEAQ (reference sequence). This CDR3 region has 14 residues. The CDR3 loop is CSSSITGRDYGYTF. The CDR3 DNA is TGTTCCAGCAGCATCACAGGCCGGGACTATGGCTACACCTTC. Filled out from reference TRBV7-9 and TRBJ1-2, the complete variable domain reads DTGVSQNPRHKITKRGQNVTFRCDPISEHNRLYWYRQTLGQGPEFLTYFQNEAQLEKSRLLSDRFSAERPKGSFSTLEIQRTEQGDSAMYLCSSSITGRDYGYTFGSGTRLTVV.

The V call is TRBV7-9, the J call TRBJ2-5; D perhaps matches TRBD1 (6 bases). Trimming pared 5 bases from V and 5 bases from J, leaving 12 bases between. The CDR3 contains 13 residues. Germline assignment: CDR1 SEHNR and CDR2 FQNEAQ (reference sequence). The CDR3 nucleotides read TGTGCCAGCAGCAGGGGGAGCGCCGAGACCCAGTACTTC. This encodes CASSRGSAETQYF.

The chain is built from TRBV14 and TRBJ2-1; D unresolved. The germline V gene has CDR1 SGHDN and CDR2 FVKESK. The CDR3 contains 15 residues. V gave up 4 bases and J gave up 7 bases, with 17 bases separating them. The CDR3 protein is CASSLTIPVLNEQFF. CDR3 DNA: TGTGCCAGCAGCCTCACCATCCCAGTTCTGAATGAGCAGTTCTTC.

This clone has a handful of counts. At one end, the junction sequence differs from germline, possibly due to a read error. This chain joins TRBV7-8 and TRBJ1-2; TRBD1 might be the D (5 bases). CDR3 length equals 16 residues. Germline loops: CDR1 SGHVS, CDR2 FQNEAQ. The CDR3 region is CASSREAGRVRGGYPF. The CDR3 DNA follows: TGTGCCAGCAGCCGGGAAGCGGGCAGAGTAAGGGGAGGCTACCCCTTC.

J is TRBJ2-6 and V is TRBV6-1; maybe TRBD1 (6 bases). The V end lost 6 bases, the J end lost 4 bases, and 10 bases lay between the germline ends. The CDR3 has 14 residues. Per the germline V gene, CDR1 is MNHNS and CDR2 is SASEGT. The CDR3 sequence: CASRTGPGANVLTF. In nucleotides, the CDR3 is TGTGCCAGCAGGACAGGCCCCGGGGCCAACGTCCTGACTTTC.

This chain links TRBV7-9 with TRBJ1-3, with D maybe TRBD1 (6 bases). Germline V CDR1 and CDR2: SEHNR, FQNEAQ (reference sequence). The ends were cut back, 3 bases at V and 4 bases at J, with 19 bases in the middle. This CDR3 has 17 residues. CDR3 sequence reads: CASSFDRVQGFGNTIYF. CDR3 in DNA: TGTGCCAGCAGCTTCGACCGGGTCCAGGGGTTCGGAAACACCATATATTTT.

The chain combines TRBV2 with TRBJ1-2; D possibly corresponds to TRBD1 (6 bases). Trimming removed 6 bases at V and 8 bases at J, with 19 bases between. The CDR3 has 14 amino acids. In germline, CDR1 is SNHLY, CDR2 FYNNEI. The CDR3 loop reads CASREEQGSGGYTF. The CDR3 bases are TGTGCCAGCAGGGAGGAACAGGGAAGTGGGGGCTACACCTTC. The full variable domain, its missing parts supplied by reference TRBV2 and TRBJ1-2, is EPEVTQTPSHQVTQMGQEVILRCVPISNHLYFYWYRQILGQKVEFLVSFYNNEISEKSEIFDDQFSVERPDGSNFTLKIRSTKLEDSAMYFCASREEQGSGGYTFGSGTRLTVV.